The following is a T cell receptor beta chain sequence with its context. This specimen comes from a study of blood T cell repertoires in COVID-19. For the study at large: Sources were T cells, B-cell-depleted T cells, or PBMCs; the material itself was cDNA or gDNA.

The protocol was immunoSEQ multiplex PCR, while the TCRdb copy is restricted to in-frame clones and leaves out a portion. This table holds approximately 270,000 clones, approximately 90% found once. The germline V gene has CDR1 SGHNT and CDR2 YENEEA. With 4 bases clipped from V and 2 bases from J, the junction kept 3 bases outside the gene matches. This CDR3 has 16 amino acids. The sequencing sample was made of peripheral blood. This chain uses TRBV11-3 with TRBJ2-2, with 11 bases fitting TRBD2. The sequence was collected from a man aged 30 to 45 with acute or convalescent COVID-19. CDR3 sequence: CASSSGLAVNTGELFF. CDR3 DNA: TGTGCCAGCAGCTCGGGACTAGCGGTAAACACCGGGGAGCTGTTTTTT.